The 6 T cell receptor beta chains in this list originate from one sample, sequenced in a study of T-cell reconstitution after alpha-beta-depleted transplantation in children. Preparation of the TCRbeta library involved a method that used unique molecular identifiers. Each CDR3 protein is one row after TCRdb ran MiXCR on the PCR reads. The sample holds 700,000 to 950,000 distinct CDR3 sequences, around 17% seen once. The input for sequencing was PBMCs, mostly from graft donor cells, taken 360 days after TCRalphabeta/CD19-depleted stem cell transplant. These receptors all come from a male patient under 18 who had a stem cell transplant for acute lymphoblastic leukemia, so the T cells may come from the graft donor.

V gene TRBV5-1 combines with J gene TRBJ2-7; 8 bases are shared with TRBD2. Germline-derived CDR1 and CDR2 are SGHRS and YFSETQ. This CDR3 spans 16 amino acids. V lost 4 bases and J lost 2; bases outside the gene matches: 11. This CDR3 reads CASSQWPSGGPYEQYF. The CDR3, as DNA: TGCGCCAGCAGCCAGTGGCCCTCGGGAGGGCCCTACGAGCAGTACTTC.

As DNA, the CDR3 is TGTGCCAGCAGTATAACTAGCGCCCCGGGTTATACGCAGTATTTT. It translates to CASSITSAPGYTQYF. J is TRBJ2-3 and V is TRBV27; 7 positions agree with TRBD2. This CDR3 contains 15 residues. CDR1 and CDR2 (germline): MNHEY, SMNVEV (reference sequence). J gave up 7 bases and V 5 bases, and 12 bases lay outside the gene matches.

V gene TRBV9 combines with J gene TRBJ2-7, with D tentatively TRBD1 (5 bases). Trimming removed 3 bases at V and 6 bases at J, with 19 bases between. Looked up from germline, CDR1 is SGDLS and CDR2 is YYNGEE. CDR3 length: 15 amino acids. In DNA form, the CDR3 reads TGTGCCAGCAGCGCTAGGTTCACAGGTCCGGGCGAGCAGTACTTC. Its translation: CASSARFTGPGEQYF.

Of note for this clonotype: A much larger clone lies one base from this, so it may be a read error. The V and J genes are TRBV7-2 and TRBJ2-3; D remains ambiguous. CDR3 size: 11 residues. From germline, CDR1 is SGHTA and CDR2 FQGNSA. Trimming took off 7 bases at V and 3 bases at J, with 5 bases between the two ends. The CDR3 spells CASTRTDTQYF. Written as DNA, the CDR3 is TGTGCCAGCACCAGGACAGATACGCAGTATTTT.

The chain couples TRBV20-1 to TRBJ1-3; D remains ambiguous. There are 14 residues in the CDR3. Germline loops: CDR1 DFQATT, CDR2 SNEGSKA (reference sequence). The ends were cut back, 1 base at V and 4 bases at J, with 11 bases in the middle. The CDR3 spells CSARASGLGNTIYF. The CDR3 DNA reads TGCAGTGCTAGAGCGAGCGGCCTCGGAAACACCATATATTTT.

The V call is TRBV3-1, the J call TRBJ2-3; D uncertain. V shed 5 bases and J shed 2 bases, with 5 bases lying between them. The germline gives CDR1 LGHDT, CDR2 YNNKEL (reference sequence). This CDR3 is 12 amino acids long. The CDR3 loop is CASSVYTDTQYF. In DNA, the CDR3 is TGTGCCAGCAGCGTCTACACAGATACGCAGTATTTT.